The 14 T cell receptor beta chains below come from one sample, sequenced in a study of blood T cell repertoires in COVID-19. Clones were sequenced by immunoSEQ multiplex PCR, and TCRdb holds only the in-frame ones, with some missing. Counted here are roughly 60,000 clones, approximately 88% occurring once; the ten biggest clones make up roughly 10%. Sequenced sample: peripheral blood. The receptor set was obtained from a man aged 25-45 years with COVID-19, enrolled during active disease.

The gene calls are TRBV27 and TRBJ2-1; TRBD2 matches 14 bases. V shed 8 bases and J 4 bases; nucleotides not matched to a gene: 7. CDR1 is MNHEY, CDR2 SMNVEV, per germline (reference sequence). The CDR3 consists of 16 residues. The DNA for the CDR3 is TGTGCCAGCTACTACCGACTAGCGGGAGGGTACAATGAGCAGTTCTTC. Amino acids: CASYYRLAGGYNEQFF.

V gene TRBV11-2 combines with J gene TRBJ1-1; D is uncertain. V lost 2 bases to trimming and J lost 6 bases, with 16 bases between them. Germline V CDR1 and CDR2: SGHAT, FQNNGV. CDR3 size: 15 residues. DNA for the CDR3: TGTGCCAGCAGCTTATTTTCAACGGGGAGCGCTGAAGCTTTCTTT. Encoded protein: CASSLFSTGSAEAFF. The variable domain in full, completed from reference TRBV11-2 and TRBJ1-1, reads EAGVAQSPRYKIIEKRQSVAFWCNPISGHATLYWYQQILGQGPKLLIQFQNNGVVDDSQLPKDRFSAERLKGVDSTLKIQPAKLEDSAVYLCASSLFSTGSAEAFFGQGTRLTVV.

This clone appeared a few times. The rearrangement uses TRBV11-2 and TRBJ2-2; possibly TRBD2 for D (6 bases). This CDR3 has 15 amino acids. Germline values: CDR1 SGHAT, CDR2 FQNNGV. Trimming shortened V by 11 bases and J by 2 bases, and 18 bases separated the two germline ends. CDR3: CAAGGAGGNTGELFF. The CDR3 DNA reads TGTGCCGCTGGGGGAGCGGGTGGTAACACCGGGGAGCTGTTTTTT.

The genes are TRBV4-2 and TRBJ2-2; possibly TRBD2 for D (6 bases). V lost 1 base, J lost 2 bases, and 11 bases lay in between. This CDR3 has 16 amino acids. Germline CDR1 and CDR2: LGHNA and YNFKEQ. Here the CDR3 reads CASSQAPGTNTGELFF. The CDR3 nucleotides read TGTGCCAGCAGCCAAGCCCCGGGGACTAACACCGGGGAGCTGTTTTTT.

V gene TRBV7-2 combines with J gene TRBJ2-3, with 11 nucleotides matching TRBD2. CDR1 is SGHTA and CDR2 is FQGNSA in the germline V gene. Trimming cost V 2 bases and J 6 bases; bases outside gene matches: 4. CDR3 length: 15 residues. The CDR3, as DNA: TGTGCCAGCAGCTTATGGTCTAGCGGGAGGGATACGCAGTATTTT. Residues: CASSLWSSGRDTQYF.

This chain links TRBV9 with TRBJ2-7, with 12 positions matching TRBD2. The CDR3 contains 15 residues. Germline V gene lookup returns CDR1 SGDLS and CDR2 YYNGEE. Trimming at V came to 0 bases and at J to 4 bases, leaving 2 bases not matched to a gene. The CDR3 region has the DNA TGTGCCAGCAGCGTAGAGACTAGCGGGAGATACGAGCAGTACTTC. Translated, it gives CASSVETSGRYEQYF.

This clone was seen a single time. V gene TRBV30 combines with J gene TRBJ1-3; maybe TRBD1 (6 bases). From germline, CDR1 is GTSNPN and CDR2 SVGIG (reference sequence). V was pared by 7 bases and J by 0 bases, with 10 bases between. This CDR3 is 13 amino acids long. Here the CDR3 DNA reads TGTGCCTACAGGGCAAACTCTGGAAACACCATATATTTT. As protein: CAYRANSGNTIYF. Combining the CDR3 with reference TRBV30 and TRBJ1-3 gives the whole variable domain SQTIHQWPATLVQPVGSPLSLECTVEGTSNPNLYWYRQAAGRGLQLLFYSVGIGQISSEVPQNLSASRPQDRQFILSSKKLLLSDSGFYLCAYRANSGNTIYFGEGSWLTVV.

The V call is TRBV15, the J call TRBJ1-1, with 8 bases that match TRBD1. CDR1 and CDR2 (germline): LNHNV, YYDKDF (reference sequence). The trim removed 0 bases at V and 4 bases at J, leaving 4 bases unmatched. This CDR3 is 15 amino acids long. CDR3 protein: CATSRDRGHGTEAFF. In nucleotides, the CDR3 is TGTGCCACCAGCAGAGACAGGGGGCACGGCACTGAAGCTTTCTTT.

The chain uses TRBV7-9 and TRBJ1-1, with a tentative D call TRBD1 (6 bases). The germline gives CDR1 SEHNR, CDR2 FQNEAQ (reference sequence). The CDR3 is made up of 14 amino acids. The ends were cut back, 11 bases at V and 0 bases at J, with 16 bases in the middle. CDR3 in DNA: TGTGCCTCACAGAGGGACATAATGAACACTGAAGCTTTCTTT. Protein: CASQRDIMNTEAFF.

CDR3 amino acids: CASSRNRGTGELFF. CDR3 DNA: TGTGCCAGCAGTCGAAACAGGGGCACCGGGGAGCTGTTTTTT. The J gene is TRBJ2-2, the V gene TRBV11-2, with 7 bases aligning to TRBD1. CDR1 is SGHAT and CDR2 is FQNNGV in the germline V gene. This CDR3 region has 14 residues. The trim removed 6 bases at V and 4 bases at J, leaving 5 bases unmatched.

The V call is TRBV12-3 or TRBV12-4, the J call TRBJ1-3; D not resolved. This CDR3 region has 13 residues. The V end was cut by 9 bases, the J end by 7 bases, with 16 bases between. CDR3 region: CASARGLRNTIYF. In DNA, the CDR3 is TGTGCCAGTGCACGAGGTCTAAGGAACACCATATATTTT.

This chain links TRBV29-1 with TRBJ1-2; D possibly corresponds to TRBD1 (5 bases). The CDR3 is made up of 16 amino acids. Germline lookup yields CDR1 SQVTM and CDR2 ANQGSEA. The DNA of the CDR3 is TGCAGACAGGCTCTTTCTACGACAGCTCGGGCCTATGGCTACACCTTC. As protein: CRQALSTTARAYGYTF.

The rearrangement links TRBV27 to TRBJ2-4, with D possibly being TRBD1 (6 bases). The length of the CDR3 is 14 residues. The germline CDR1 and CDR2 sequences are MNHEY and SMNVEV (reference sequence). Trimming shortened V by 5 bases and J by 6 bases, and 14 bases separated the two germline ends. CDR3 in amino acids: CASSPQGRGNIQYF. The CDR3 DNA sequence: TGTGCCAGCAGTCCGCAGGGGAGAGGAAACATTCAGTACTTC.

The rearrangement links TRBV4-3 to TRBJ1-1, with 8 bases matching TRBD1. This CDR3 comprises 16 residues. Germline V lookup: CDR1 LGHNA, CDR2 YSLEER. V shed 1 base and J 2 bases; nucleotides not matched to a gene: 6. This CDR3 reads CASSQAPTGANTEAFF. CDR3 DNA sequence: TGCGCCAGCAGCCAAGCCCCGACAGGGGCAAACACTGAAGCTTTCTTT.